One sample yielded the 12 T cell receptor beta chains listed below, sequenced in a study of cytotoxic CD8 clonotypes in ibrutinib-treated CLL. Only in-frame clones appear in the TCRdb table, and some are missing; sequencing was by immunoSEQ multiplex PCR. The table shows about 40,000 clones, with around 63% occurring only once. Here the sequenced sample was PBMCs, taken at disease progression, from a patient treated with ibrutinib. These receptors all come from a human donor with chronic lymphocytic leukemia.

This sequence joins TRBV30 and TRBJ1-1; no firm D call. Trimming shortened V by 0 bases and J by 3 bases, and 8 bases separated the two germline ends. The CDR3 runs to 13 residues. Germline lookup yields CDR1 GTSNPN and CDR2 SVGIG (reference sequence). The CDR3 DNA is TGTGCCTGGAGTGTACTTGGTGACACTGAAGCTTTCTTT. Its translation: CAWSVLGDTEAFF.

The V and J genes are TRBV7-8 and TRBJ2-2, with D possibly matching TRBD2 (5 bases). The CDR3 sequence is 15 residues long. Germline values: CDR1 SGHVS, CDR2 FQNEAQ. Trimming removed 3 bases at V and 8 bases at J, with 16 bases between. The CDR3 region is CASSLLETPGGELFF. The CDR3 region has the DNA TGTGCCAGCAGCTTGCTAGAGACCCCGGGAGGGGAGCTGTTTTTT.

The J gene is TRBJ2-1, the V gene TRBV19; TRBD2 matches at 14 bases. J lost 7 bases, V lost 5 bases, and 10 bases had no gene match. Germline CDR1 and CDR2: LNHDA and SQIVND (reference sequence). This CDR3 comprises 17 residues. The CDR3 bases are TGTGCCAGTAGTGGAGGGACTAGCGGGAGTCAGAGTAATGAGCAGTTCTTC. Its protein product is CASSGGTSGSQSNEQFF.

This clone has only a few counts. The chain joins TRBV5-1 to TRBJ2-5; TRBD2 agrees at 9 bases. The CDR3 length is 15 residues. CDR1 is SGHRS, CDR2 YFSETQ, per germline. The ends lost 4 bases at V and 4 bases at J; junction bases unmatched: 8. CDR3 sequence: CASSPSGMDLETQYF. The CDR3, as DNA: TGCGCCAGCAGCCCTAGCGGGATGGATTTAGAGACCCAGTACTTC.

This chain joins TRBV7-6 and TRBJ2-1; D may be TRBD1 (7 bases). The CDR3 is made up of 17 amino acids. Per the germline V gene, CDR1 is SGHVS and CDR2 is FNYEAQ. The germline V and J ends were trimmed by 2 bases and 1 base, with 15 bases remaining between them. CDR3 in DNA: TGTGCCAGCAGCTTATGGGCGCAGGGGGGTTCCTACAATGAGCAGTTCTTC. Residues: CASSLWAQGGSYNEQFF.

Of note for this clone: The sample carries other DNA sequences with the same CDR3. CDR3 region: CASSSGLAPTYEQYF. CDR3 in DNA: TGTGCCAGCAGCTCCGGACTAGCGCCGACCTACGAGCAGTACTTC. The V gene is TRBV5-4, the J gene TRBJ2-7; TRBD2 aligns across 9 bases. CDR3 length equals 15 residues. J gave up 2 bases and V 3 bases, and 6 bases lay outside the gene matches. The germline V gene encodes CDR1 SGHNT and CDR2 YYREEE (reference sequence).

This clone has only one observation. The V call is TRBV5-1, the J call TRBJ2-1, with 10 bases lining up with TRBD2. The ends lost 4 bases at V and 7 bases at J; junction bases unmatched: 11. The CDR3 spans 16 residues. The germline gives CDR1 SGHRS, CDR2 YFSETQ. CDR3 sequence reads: CASSPGSGRAGNEQFF. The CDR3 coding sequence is TGCGCCAGCAGCCCGGGCAGCGGGAGGGCCGGTAATGAGCAGTTCTTC.

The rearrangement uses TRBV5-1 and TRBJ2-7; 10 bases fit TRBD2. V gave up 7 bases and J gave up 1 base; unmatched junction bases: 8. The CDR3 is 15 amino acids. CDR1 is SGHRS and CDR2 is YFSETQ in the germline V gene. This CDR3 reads CASVWTSGKSYEQYF. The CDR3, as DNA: TGCGCCAGCGTATGGACTAGCGGTAAATCCTACGAGCAGTACTTC. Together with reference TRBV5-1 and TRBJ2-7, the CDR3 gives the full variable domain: KAGVTQTPRYLIKTRGQQVTLSCSPISGHRSVSWYQQTPGQGLQFLFEYFSETQRNKGNFPGRFSGRQFSNSRSEMNVSTLELGDSALYLCASVWTSGKSYEQYFGPGTRLTVT.

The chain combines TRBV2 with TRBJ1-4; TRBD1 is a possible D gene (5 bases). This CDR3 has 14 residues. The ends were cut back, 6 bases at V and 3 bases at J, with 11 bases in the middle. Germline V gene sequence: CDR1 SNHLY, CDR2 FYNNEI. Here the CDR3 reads CASRQASSNEKLFF. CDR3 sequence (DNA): TGTGCCAGCAGACAGGCTTCATCTAATGAAAAACTGTTTTTT. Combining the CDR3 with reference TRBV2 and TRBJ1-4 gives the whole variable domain EPEVTQTPSHQVTQMGQEVILRCVPISNHLYFYWYRQILGQKVEFLVSFYNNEISEKSEIFDDQFSVERPDGSNFTLKIRSTKLEDSAMYFCASRQASSNEKLFFGSGTQLSVL.

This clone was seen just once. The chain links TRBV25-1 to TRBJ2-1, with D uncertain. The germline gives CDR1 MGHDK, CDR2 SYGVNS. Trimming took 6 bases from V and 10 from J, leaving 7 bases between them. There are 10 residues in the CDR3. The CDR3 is CASRAKEQFF. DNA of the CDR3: TGTGCCAGCAGGGCAAAAGAGCAGTTCTTC.

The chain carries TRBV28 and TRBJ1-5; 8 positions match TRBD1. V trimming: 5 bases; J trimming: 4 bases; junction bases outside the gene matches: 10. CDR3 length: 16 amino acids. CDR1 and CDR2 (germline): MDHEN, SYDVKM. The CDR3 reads CASSPPDRGRNQPQHF. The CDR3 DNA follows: TGTGCCAGCAGTCCCCCCGACAGGGGAAGGAATCAGCCCCAGCATTTT. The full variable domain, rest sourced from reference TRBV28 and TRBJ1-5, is DVKVTQSSRYLVKRTGEKVFLECVQDMDHENMFWYRQDPGLGLRLIYFSYDVKMKEKGDIPEGYSVSREKKERFSLILESASTNQTSMYLCASSPPDRGRNQPQHFGDGTRLSIL.

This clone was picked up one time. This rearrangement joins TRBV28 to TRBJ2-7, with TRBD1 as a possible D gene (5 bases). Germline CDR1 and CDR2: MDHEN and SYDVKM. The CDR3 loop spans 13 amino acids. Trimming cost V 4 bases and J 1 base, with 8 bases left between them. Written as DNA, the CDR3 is TGTGCCAGCAGTTGGGGCGCGTCCTACGAGCAGTACTTC. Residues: CASSWGASYEQYF. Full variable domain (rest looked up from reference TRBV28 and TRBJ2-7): DVKVTQSSRYLVKRTGEKVFLECVQDMDHENMFWYRQDPGLGLRLIYFSYDVKMKEKGDIPEGYSVSREKKERFSLILESASTNQTSMYLCASSWGASYEQYFGPGTRLTVT.